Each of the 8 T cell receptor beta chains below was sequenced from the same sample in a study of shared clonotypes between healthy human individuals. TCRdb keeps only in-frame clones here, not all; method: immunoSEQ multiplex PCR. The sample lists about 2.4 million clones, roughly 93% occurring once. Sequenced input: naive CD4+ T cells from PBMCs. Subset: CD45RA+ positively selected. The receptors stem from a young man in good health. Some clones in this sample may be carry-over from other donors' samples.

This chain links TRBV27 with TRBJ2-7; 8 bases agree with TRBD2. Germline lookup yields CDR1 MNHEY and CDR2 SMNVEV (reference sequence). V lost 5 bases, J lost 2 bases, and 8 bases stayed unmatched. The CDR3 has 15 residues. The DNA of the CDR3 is TGTGCCAGCAGTGCCCCGGGACTAGGGGCCTACGAGCAGTACTTC. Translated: CASSAPGLGAYEQYF.

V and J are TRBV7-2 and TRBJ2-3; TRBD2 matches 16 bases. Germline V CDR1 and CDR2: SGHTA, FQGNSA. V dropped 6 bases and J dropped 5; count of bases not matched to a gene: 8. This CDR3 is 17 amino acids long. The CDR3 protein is CASSPPGLAGGIDTQYF. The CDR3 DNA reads TGTGCCAGCAGTCCACCGGGACTAGCGGGAGGGATAGATACGCAGTATTTT.

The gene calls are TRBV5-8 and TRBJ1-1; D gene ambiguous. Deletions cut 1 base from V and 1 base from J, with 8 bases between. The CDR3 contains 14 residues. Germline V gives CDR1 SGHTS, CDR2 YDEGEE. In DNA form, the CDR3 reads TGTGCCAGCAGCTTGAGGCTGGCGAACACTGAAGCTTTCTTT. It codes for CASSLRLANTEAFF.

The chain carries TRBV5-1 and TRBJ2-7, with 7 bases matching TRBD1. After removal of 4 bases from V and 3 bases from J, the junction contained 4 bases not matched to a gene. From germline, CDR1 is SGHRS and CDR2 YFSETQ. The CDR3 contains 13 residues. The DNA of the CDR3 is TGCGCCAGCAGCGTCGGGACAGTCTACGAGCAGTACTTC. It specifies CASSVGTVYEQYF.

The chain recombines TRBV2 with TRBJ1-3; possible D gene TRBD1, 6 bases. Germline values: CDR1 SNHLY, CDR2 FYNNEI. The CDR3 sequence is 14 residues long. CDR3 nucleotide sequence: TGTGCAACTGTAGGGGGACACTCTGGAAACACCATATATTTT. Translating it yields CATVGGHSGNTIYF.

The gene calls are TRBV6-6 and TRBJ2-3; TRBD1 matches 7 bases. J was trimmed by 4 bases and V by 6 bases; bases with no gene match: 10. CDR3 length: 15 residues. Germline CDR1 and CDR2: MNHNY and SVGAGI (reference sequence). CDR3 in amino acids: CASSPGGRGADTQYF. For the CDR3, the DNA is TGTGCCAGCAGCCCAGGGGGAAGGGGAGCAGATACGCAGTATTTT.

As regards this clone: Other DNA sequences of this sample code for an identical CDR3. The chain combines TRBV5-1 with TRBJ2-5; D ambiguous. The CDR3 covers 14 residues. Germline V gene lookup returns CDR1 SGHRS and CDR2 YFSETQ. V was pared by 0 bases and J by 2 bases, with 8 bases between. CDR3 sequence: CASSLVGSQETQYF. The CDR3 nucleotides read TGCGCCAGCAGCTTGGTAGGGTCTCAAGAGACCCAGTACTTC.

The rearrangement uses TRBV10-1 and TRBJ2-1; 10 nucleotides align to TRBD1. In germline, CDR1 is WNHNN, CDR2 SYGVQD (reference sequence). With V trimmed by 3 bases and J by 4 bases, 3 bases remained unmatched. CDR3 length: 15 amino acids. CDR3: CASSDRDRGYNEQFF. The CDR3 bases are TGCGCCAGCAGTGACCGGGACAGGGGATACAATGAGCAGTTCTTC.